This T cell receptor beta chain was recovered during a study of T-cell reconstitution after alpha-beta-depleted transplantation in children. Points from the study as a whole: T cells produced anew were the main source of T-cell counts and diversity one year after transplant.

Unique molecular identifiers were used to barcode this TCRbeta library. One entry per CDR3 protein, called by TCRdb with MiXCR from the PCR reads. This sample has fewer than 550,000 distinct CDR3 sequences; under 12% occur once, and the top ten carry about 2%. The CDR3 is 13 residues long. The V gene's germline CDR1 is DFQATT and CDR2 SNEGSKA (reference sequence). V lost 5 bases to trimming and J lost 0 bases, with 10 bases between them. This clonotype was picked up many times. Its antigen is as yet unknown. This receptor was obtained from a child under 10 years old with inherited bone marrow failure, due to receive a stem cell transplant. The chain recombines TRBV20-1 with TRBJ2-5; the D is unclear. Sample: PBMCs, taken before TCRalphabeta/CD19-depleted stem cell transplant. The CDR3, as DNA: TGCAGTGCTCCGGACCAGTACCAAGAGACCCAGTACTTC. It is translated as CSAPDQYQETQYF.